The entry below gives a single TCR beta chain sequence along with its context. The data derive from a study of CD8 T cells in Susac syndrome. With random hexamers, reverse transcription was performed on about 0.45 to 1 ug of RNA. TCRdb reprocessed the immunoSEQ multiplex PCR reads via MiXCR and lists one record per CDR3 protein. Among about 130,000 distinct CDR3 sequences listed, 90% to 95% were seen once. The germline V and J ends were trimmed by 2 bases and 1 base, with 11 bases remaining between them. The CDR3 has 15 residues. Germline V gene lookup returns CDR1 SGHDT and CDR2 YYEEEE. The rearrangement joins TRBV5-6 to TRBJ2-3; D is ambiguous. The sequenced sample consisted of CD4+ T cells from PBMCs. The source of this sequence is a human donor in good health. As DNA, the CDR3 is TGTGCCAGCAGCTTTAGGCAGGATTGCACAGATACGCAGTATTTT. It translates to CASSFRQDCTDTQYF.